The present T cell receptor (beta chain) was sequenced within a study of technical replicates of blood from several donors. Method: immunoSEQ multiplex PCR; TCRdb's copy keeps in-frame clones and lacks some. The data show tens of thousands of clones, with roughly nine tenths seen just once and 3% to 5% held by the top ten. This TCR came from a human donor in good health. Some clones in this sample may be carry-over from other donors' samples. Sequenced input: PBMCs.

The CDR3 here is CASSYGQGDSNQPQHF. In nucleotides, the CDR3 is TGTGCCAGCAGCTACGGACAGGGAGATAGCAATCAGCCCCAGCATTTT. The chain is built from TRBV7-9 and TRBJ1-5, with 8 bases matching TRBD1. The V gene end was trimmed by 4 bases and the J gene end by 0 bases; junction bases not matched to a gene: 5. CDR3 length: 16 amino acids. Looked up from germline, CDR1 is SEHNR and CDR2 is FQNEAQ (reference sequence).